This T cell receptor (beta chain) is drawn from a study of blood T cell repertoires in COVID-19. This CDR3 has 16 residues. With 5 bases removed from V and 4 bases from J, the gap between germline ends came to 18 bases. Germline V gene data show CDR1 as LNHDA and CDR2 as SQIVND (reference sequence). Within 2 weeks before study entry, exposed participants met a COVID-19 case. Method: immunoSEQ multiplex PCR; TCRdb's copy keeps in-frame clones and lacks some. This sample has 200,000 to 250,000 clones, with 85% to 90% found just once. Sequencing was performed on PBMCs or T cells enriched from blood (not recorded which). This TCR came from a man aged 25-40 years who had been exposed to COVID-19. The chain has TRBV19 and TRBJ2-1; a weak D match, TRBD2 (7 bases). CDR3 in amino acids: CASSVVTGREYNEQFF. The CDR3 DNA follows: TGTGCCAGTAGTGTAGTCACAGGGAGGGAGTACAATGAGCAGTTCTTC.